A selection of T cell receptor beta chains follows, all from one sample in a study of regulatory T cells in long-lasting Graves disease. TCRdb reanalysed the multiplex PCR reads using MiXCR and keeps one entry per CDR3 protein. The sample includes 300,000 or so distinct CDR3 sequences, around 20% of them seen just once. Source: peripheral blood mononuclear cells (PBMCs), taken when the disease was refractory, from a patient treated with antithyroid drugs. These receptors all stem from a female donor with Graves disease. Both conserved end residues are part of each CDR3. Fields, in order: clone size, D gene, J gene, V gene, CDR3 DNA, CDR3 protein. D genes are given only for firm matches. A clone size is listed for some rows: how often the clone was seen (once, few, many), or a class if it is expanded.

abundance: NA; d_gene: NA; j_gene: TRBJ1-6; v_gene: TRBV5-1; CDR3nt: TGCGCCAGCAGCCCGACAGATAATTCACCCCTCCACTTT; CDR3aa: CASSPTDNSPLHF
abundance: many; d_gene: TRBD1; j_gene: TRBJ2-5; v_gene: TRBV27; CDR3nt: TGTGCCAGCAGATTACAGGGGCAAGAGACCCAGTACTTC; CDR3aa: CASRLQGQETQYF
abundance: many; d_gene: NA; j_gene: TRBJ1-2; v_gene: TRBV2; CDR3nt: TGTGCCAGCGCCCCTTTTACTGAACCGCGGCGATATGGCTACACCTTC; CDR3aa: CASAPFTEPRRYGYTF
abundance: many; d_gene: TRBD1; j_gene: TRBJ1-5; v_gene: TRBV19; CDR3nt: TGTGCCAGTAGCTATGGATCCGGGACAGGTCTCCAGCCCCAGCATTTT; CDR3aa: CASSYGSGTGLQPQHF
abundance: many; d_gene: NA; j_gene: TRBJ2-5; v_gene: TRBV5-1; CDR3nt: TGCGCCAGCAGCCAGGGATCGGAGTTGGGGACCCAGTACTTC; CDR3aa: CASSQGSELGTQYF
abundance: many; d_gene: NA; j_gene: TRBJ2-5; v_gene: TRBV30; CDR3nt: TGTGCCTGGAGTGTTTATGACCTGGGGGAGACCCAGTACTTC; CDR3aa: CAWSVYDLGETQYF
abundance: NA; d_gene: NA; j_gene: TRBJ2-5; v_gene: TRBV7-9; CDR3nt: TGTGCCAGCAGCCCCAGGAAGACCCAGTACTTC; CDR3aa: CASSPRKTQYF
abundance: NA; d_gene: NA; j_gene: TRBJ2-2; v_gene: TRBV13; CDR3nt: TGTGCCAGCAGCCTCGAGTTTGCGGGAAGGGTCGGGGAGCTGTTTTTT; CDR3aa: CASSLEFAGRVGELFF
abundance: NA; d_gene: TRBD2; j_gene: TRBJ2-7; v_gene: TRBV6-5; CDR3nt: TGTGCCAGCAGTTACTCGATCAGGACTAGCGCCTCCTACGAGCAGTACTTC; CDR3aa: CASSYSIRTSASYEQYF
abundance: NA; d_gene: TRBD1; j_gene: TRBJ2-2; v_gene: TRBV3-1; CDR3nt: TGTGCCAGCAGTCGACAGGGGCACGGGGAGCTGTTTTTT; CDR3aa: CASSRQGHGELFF
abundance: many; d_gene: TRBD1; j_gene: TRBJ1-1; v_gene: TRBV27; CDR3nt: TGTGCCAGCAGTTTTCGGACAGGGGGCACTGAAGCTTTCTTT; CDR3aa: CASSFRTGGTEAFF
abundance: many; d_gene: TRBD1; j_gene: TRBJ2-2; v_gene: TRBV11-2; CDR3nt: TGTGCCAGCAGCCCGGGACAGGCGCGTGCTGCCGGGGAGCTGTTTTTT; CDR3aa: CASSPGQARAAGELFF
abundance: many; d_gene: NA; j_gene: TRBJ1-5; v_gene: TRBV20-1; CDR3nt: TGCAGTGCCACTCTGGAGGTCCTTAGCAATCAGCCCCAGCATTTT; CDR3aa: CSATLEVLSNQPQHF
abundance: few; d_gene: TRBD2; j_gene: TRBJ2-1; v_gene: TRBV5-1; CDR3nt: TGCGCCAGCAACGTGGGGCTAGCGGACTACAATGAGCAGTTCTTC; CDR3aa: CASNVGLADYNEQFF
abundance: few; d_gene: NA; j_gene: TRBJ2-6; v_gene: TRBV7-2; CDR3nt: TGTGCCAGCAGCACCCTGTTATTGGGCTCAAGGGCCAACGTCCTGACTTTC; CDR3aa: CASSTLLLGSRANVLTF
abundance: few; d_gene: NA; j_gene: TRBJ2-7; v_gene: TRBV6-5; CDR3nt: TGTGCCAGCAGTTACTCTGGGGCGAATTACGAGCAGTACTTC; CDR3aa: CASSYSGANYEQYF
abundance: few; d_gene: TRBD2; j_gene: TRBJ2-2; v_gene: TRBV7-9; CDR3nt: TGTGCCAGCAGCCCGCAAAGCGGGAGAAGTACCGGGGAGCTGTTTTTT; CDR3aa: CASSPQSGRSTGELFF
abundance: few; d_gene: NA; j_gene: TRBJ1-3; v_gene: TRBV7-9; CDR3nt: TGTGCCAGCAGCCCGGACACCCGGGACTGGGGAAACACCATATATTTT; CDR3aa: CASSPDTRDWGNTIYF